Included here is one T cell receptor beta chain sequence, with context. Its matching antigen is unknown. Trimming cost V 6 bases and J 5 bases, with 6 bases left between them. Germline assignment: CDR1 DFQATT and CDR2 SNEGSKA (reference sequence). CDR3 size: 10 residues. Assay: immunoSEQ multiplex PCR; the TCRdb copy retains only in-frame clones and omits some. The sample lists about 1.5 million clones, more than 95% occurring once. This specimen belongs to a study of shared clonotypes between healthy human individuals. Study results and limitations: Limited genetic and exposure-history diversity came from having few donors.

The sequence came from a man aged 25 to 40 in good health. Sequenced material: naive CD4+ T cells sorted from blood. As for subset: CD45RA+ positively selected. The genes are TRBV20-1 and TRBJ2-3; D is unclear. The CDR3 loop reads CSAWLDTQYF. As DNA, the CDR3 is TGCAGTGCCTGGCTAGATACGCAGTATTTT.